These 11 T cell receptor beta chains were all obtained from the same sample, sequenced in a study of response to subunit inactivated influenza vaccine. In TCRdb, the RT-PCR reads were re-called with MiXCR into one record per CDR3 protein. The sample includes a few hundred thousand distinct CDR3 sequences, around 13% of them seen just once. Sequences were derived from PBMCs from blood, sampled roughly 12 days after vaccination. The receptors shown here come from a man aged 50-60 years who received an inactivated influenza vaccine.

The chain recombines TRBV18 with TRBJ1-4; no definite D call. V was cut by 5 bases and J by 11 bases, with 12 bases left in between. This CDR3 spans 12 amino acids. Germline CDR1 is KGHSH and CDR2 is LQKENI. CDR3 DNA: TGTGCCAGCTCAGCCGACGGGTTTAAACTGTTTTTT. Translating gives CASSADGFKLFF.

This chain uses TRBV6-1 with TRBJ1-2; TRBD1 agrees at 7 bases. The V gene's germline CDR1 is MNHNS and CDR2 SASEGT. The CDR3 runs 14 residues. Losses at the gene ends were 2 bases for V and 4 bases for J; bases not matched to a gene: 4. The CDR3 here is CASSERGTAYGYTF. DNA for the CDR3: TGTGCCAGCAGTGAAAGGGGGACAGCCTATGGCTACACCTTC.

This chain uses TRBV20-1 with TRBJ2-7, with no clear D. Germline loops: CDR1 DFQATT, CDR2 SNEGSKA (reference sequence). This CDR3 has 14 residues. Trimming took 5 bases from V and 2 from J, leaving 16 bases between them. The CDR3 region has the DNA TGCAGTGCTGGGCCTCCGGCGGCACCCTACGAGCAGTACTTC. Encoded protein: CSAGPPAAPYEQYF.

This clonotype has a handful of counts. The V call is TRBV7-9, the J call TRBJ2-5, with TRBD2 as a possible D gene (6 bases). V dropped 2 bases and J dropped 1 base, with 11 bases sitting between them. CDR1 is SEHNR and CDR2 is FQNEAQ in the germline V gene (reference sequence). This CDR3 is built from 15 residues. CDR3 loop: CASSLLRGSQETQYF. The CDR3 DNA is TGTGCCAGCAGCTTACTGCGGGGCTCCCAAGAGACCCAGTACTTC.

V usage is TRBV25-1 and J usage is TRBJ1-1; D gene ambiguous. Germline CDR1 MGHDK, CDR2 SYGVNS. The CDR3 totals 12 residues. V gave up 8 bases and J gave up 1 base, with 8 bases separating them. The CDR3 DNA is TGTGCCAGCGCCTCGTGGAACACTGAAGCTTTCTTT. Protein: CASASWNTEAFF.

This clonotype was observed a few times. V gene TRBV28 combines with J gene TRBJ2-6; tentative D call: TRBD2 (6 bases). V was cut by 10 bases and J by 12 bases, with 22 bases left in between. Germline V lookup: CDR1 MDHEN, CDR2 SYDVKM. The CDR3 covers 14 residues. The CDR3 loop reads CATQNPGGYGVLTF. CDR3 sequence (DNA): TGTGCCACCCAAAACCCTGGGGGGTACGGCGTCCTGACTTTC.

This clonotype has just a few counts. Here the CDR3 DNA reads TGCGCCAGCAGCTTTGACGTAGCGGGCAGCACAGATACGCAGTATTTT. The encoded protein is CASSFDVAGSTDTQYF. The chain employs TRBV5-1 and TRBJ2-3, with 7 nucleotides matching TRBD2. The CDR3 is 16 amino acids. Looked up from germline, CDR1 is SGHRS and CDR2 is YFSETQ. V was clipped by 2 bases and J by 0 bases; unmatched bases: 6.

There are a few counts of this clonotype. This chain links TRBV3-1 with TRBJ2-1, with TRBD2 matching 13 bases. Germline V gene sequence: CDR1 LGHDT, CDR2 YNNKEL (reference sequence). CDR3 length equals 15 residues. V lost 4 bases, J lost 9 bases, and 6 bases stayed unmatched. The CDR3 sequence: CASSRTSGRAGEQFF. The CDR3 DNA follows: TGTGCCAGCAGCCGTACTAGCGGGAGGGCGGGTGAGCAGTTCTTC.

DNA for the CDR3: TGTGCCAGCAGCTTATATCACACTAACACCGGGGAGCTGTTTTTT. It codes for CASSLYHTNTGELFF. This rearrangement joins TRBV7-9 to TRBJ2-2; D is ambiguous. Trimming pared 2 bases from V and 2 bases from J, leaving 9 bases between. The CDR3 is 15 amino acids. Germline assignment: CDR1 SEHNR and CDR2 FQNEAQ (reference sequence).

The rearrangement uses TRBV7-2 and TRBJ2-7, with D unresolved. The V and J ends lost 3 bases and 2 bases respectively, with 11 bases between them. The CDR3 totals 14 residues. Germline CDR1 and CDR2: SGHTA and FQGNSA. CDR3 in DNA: TGTGCCAGCAGCTTCGAAAGAGCAGCCTACGAGCAGTACTTC. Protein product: CASSFERAAYEQYF.

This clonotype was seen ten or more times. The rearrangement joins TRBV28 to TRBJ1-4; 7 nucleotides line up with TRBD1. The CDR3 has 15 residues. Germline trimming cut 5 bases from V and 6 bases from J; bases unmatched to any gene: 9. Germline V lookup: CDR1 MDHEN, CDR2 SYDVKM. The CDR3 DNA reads TGTGCCAGCAGTCTACTCACAGGGGATCATGAAAAACTGTTTTTT. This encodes CASSLLTGDHEKLFF.